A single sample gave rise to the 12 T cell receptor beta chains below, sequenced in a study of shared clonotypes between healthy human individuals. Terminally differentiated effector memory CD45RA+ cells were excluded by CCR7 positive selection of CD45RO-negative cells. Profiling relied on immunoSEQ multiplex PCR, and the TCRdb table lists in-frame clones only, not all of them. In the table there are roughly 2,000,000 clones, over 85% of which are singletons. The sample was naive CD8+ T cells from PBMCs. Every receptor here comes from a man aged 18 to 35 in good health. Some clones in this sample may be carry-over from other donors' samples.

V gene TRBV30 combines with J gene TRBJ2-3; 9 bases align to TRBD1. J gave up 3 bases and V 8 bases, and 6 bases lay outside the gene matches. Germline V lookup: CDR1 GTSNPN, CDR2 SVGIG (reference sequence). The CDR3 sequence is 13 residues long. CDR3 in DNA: TGTGCCCCTCACAGGGGGCCTACAGATACGCAGTATTTT. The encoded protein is CAPHRGPTDTQYF.

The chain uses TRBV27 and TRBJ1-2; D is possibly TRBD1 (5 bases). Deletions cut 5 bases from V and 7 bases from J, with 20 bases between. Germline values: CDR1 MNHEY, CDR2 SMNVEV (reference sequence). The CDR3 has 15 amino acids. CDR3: CASSPLISLGPGYTF. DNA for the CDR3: TGTGCCAGCAGTCCCCTGATTTCTTTGGGACCTGGCTACACCTTC.

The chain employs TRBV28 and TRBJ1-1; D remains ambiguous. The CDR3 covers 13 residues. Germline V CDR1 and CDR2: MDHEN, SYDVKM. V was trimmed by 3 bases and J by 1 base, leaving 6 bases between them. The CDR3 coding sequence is TGTGCCAGCAGTTTTATGCGGAACACTGAAGCTTTCTTT. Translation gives CASSFMRNTEAFF.

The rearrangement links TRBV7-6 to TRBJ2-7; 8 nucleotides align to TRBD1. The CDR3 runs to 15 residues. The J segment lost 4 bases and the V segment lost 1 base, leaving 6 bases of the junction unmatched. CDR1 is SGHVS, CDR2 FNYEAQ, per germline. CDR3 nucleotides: TGTGCCAGCAGCTTAGGCCGGACAGGGAGGTACGAGCAGTACTTC. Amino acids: CASSLGRTGRYEQYF.

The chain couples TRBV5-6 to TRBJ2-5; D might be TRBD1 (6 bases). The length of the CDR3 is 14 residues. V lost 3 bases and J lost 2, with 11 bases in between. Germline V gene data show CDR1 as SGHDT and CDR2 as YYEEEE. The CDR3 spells CASSYRDKQETQYF. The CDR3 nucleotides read TGTGCCAGCAGCTACCGGGACAAGCAAGAGACCCAGTACTTC.

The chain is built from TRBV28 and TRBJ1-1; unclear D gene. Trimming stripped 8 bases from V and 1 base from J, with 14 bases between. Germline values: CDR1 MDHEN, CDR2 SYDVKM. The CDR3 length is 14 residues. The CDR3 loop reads CASPFPMSNTEAFF. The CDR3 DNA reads TGTGCCAGCCCCTTCCCCATGTCGAACACTGAAGCTTTCTTT.

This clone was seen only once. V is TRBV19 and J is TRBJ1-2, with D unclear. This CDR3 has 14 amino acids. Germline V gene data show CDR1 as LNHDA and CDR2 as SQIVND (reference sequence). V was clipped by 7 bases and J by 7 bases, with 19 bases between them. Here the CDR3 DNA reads TGTGCCAGTAAATGGAACAGCCGGGCGGCTGGCTACACCTTC. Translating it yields CASKWNSRAAGYTF.

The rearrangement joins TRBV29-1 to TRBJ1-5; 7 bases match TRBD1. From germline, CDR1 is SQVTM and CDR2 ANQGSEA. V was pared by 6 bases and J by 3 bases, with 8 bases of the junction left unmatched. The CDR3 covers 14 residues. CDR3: CSVVTGDLNQPQHF. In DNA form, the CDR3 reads TGCAGCGTCGTCACAGGGGACCTCAATCAGCCCCAGCATTTT.

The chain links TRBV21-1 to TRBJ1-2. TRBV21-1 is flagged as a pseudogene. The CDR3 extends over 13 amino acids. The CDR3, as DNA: TGTGCCAGCAAAGGCAGCCCTAACTATGGCTACACCTTC. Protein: CASKGSPNYGYTF.

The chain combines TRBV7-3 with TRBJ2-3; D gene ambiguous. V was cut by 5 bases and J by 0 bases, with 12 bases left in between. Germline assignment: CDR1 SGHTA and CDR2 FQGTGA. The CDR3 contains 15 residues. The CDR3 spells CASSTHSGSTDTQYF. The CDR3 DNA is TGTGCCAGCAGCACCCACTCAGGCAGCACAGATACGCAGTATTTT.

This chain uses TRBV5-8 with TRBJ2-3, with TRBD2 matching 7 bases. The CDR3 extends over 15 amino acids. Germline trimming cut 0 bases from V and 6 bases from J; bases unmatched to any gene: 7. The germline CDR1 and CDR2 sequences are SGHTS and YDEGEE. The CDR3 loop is CASSLGFTSVDTQYF. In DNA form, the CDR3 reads TGTGCCAGCAGCTTGGGATTCACTAGCGTTGATACGCAGTATTTT.

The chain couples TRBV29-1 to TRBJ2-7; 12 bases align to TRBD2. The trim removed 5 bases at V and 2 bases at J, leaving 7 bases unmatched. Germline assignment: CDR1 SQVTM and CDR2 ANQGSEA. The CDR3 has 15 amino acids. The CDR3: CSVQGLAGTPYEQYF. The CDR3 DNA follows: TGCAGCGTTCAAGGACTAGCGGGAACCCCCTACGAGCAGTACTTC.